This T cell receptor beta chain was profiled in a study of blood T cell repertoires in COVID-19. The overall study: Spain, Italy and the United States supplied samples that represented acute and convalescent COVID-19. T cells, B-cell-depleted T cells, or PBMCs provided the cDNA or gDNA that served as material.

Trimming left V 1 base short and J 7 bases short, with 11 bases between. CDR1 and CDR2 from the germline V gene are SGHDT and YYEEEE. The CDR3 contains 13 residues. Source study methods: Amplified reference gene primers provided the basis for estimating nucleated cell counts. Measured with immunoSEQ multiplex PCR; TCRdb has only the in-frame clones, and not every one. V and J calls and clone size are those listed in that table; D and trimming were worked out from the DNA. The sample shows approximately 100,000 clones, approximately 80% of them seen only once. This TCR was sampled from an elderly woman with active or convalescent COVID-19. The V gene is TRBV5-6, the J gene TRBJ1-1; D unresolved. Sequencing input: peripheral blood. CDR3 in amino acids: CASSLTASFEAFF. The CDR3, as DNA: TGTGCCAGCAGCTTGACCGCTAGCTTTGAAGCTTTCTTT.